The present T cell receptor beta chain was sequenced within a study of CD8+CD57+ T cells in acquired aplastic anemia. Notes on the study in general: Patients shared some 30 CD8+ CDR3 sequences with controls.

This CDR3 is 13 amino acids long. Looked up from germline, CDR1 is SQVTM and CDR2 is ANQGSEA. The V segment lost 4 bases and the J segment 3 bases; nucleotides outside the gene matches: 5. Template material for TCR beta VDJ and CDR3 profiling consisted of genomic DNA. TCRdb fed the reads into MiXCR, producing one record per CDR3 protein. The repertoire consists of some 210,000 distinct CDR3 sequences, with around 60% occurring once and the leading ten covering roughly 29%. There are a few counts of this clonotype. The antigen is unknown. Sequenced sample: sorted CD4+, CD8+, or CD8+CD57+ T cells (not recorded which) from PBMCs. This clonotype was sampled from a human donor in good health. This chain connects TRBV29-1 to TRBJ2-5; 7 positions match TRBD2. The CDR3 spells CSVGGGEKETQYF. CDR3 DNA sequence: TGCAGCGTTGGGGGAGGGGAAAAAGAGACCCAGTACTTC.